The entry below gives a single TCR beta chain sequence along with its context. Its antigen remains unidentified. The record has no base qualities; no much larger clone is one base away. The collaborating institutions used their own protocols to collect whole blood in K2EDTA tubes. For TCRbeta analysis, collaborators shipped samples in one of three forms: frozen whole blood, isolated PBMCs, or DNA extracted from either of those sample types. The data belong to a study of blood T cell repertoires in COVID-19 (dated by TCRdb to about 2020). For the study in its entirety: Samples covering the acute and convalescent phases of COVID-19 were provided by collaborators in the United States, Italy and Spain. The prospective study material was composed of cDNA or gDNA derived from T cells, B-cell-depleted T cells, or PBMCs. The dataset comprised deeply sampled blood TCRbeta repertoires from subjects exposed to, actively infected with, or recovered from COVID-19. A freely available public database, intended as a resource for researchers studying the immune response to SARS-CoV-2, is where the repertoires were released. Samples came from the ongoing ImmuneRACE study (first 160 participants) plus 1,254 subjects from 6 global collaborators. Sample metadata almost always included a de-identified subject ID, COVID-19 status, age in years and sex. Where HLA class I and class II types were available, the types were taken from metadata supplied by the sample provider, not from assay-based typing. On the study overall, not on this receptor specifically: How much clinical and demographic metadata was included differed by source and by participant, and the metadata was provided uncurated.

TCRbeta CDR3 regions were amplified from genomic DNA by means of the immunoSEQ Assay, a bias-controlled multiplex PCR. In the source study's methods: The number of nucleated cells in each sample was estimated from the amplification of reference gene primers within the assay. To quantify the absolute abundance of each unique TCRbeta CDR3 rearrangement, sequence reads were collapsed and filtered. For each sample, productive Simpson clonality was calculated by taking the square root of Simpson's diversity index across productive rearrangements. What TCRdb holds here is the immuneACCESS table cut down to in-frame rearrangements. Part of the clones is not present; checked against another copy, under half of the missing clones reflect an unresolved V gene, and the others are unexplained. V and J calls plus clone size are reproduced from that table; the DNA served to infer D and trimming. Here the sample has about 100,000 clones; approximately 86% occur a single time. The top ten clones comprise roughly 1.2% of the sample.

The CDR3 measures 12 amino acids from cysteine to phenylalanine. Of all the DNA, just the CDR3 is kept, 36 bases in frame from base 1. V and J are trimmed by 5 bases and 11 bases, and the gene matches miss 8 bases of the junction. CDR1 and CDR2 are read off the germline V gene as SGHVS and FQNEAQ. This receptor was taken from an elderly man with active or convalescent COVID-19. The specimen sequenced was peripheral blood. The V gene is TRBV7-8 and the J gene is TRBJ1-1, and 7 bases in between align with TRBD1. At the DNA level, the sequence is TGTGCCAGCAGCCGTCGACAGGGTGAGGCTTTCTTT. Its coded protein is CASSRRQGEAFF.